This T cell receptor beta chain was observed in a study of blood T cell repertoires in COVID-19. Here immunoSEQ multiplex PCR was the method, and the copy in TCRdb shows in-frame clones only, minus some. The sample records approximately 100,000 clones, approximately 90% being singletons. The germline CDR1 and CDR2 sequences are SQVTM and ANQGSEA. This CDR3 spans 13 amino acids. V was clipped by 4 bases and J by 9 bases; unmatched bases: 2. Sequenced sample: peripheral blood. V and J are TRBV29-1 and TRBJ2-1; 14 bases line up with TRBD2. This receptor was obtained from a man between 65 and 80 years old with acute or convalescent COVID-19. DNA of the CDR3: TGCAGCGTTGTGACTAGCGGGGGGGGTGAGCAGTTCTTC. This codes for CSVVTSGGGEQFF.